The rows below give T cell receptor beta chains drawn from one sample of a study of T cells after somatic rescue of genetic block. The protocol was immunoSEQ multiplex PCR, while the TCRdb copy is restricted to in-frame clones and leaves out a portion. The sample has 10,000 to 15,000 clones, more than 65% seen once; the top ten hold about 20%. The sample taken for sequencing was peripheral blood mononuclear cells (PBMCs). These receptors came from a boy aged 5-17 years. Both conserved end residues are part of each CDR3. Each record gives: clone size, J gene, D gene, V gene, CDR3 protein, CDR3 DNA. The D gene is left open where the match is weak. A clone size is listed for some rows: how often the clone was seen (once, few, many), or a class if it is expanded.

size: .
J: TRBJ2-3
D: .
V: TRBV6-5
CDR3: CASSYWADTQYF
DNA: TGTGCCAGCAGTTACTGGGCAGATACGCAGTATTTT

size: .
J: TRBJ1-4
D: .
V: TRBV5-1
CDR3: CASSLPWGNGNEKLFF
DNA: TGCGCCAGCAGCCTGCCGTGGGGGAATGGAAATGAAAAACTGTTTTTT

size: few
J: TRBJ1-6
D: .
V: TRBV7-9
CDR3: CASSFPNSPLHF
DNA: TGTGCCAGCAGCTTCCCCAATTCACCCCTCCACTTT

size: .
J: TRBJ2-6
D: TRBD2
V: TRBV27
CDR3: CASSFILAGFSGANVLTF
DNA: TGTGCCAGCAGTTTTATCCTAGCGGGGTTCTCTGGGGCCAACGTCCTGACTTTC

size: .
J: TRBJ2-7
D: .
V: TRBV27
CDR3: CASHSTRTLGEQYF
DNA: TGTGCCAGCCATAGTACGCGGACTCTCGGCGAGCAGTACTTC

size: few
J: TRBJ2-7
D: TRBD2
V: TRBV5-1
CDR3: CASSSGLAGGPGTYYEQYF
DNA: TGCGCCAGCAGCTCGGGACTAGCGGGAGGGCCGGGTACTTACTACGAGCAGTACTTC

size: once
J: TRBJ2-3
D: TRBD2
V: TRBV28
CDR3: CASSLAPPLAGVFTDTQYF
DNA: TGTGCCAGCAGTTTAGCGCCCCCACTAGCGGGAGTTTTCACAGATACGCAGTATTTT

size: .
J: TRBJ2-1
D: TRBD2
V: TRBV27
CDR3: CASSARASGRIDEQFF
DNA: TGTGCCAGCAGTGCCCGGGCTAGCGGGAGGATCGATGAGCAGTTCTTC

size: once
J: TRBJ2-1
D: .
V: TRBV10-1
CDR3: CASPPGRRYNEQFF
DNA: TGCGCCAGCCCTCCGGGACGGAGATACAATGAGCAGTTCTTC

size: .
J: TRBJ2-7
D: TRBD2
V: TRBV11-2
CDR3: CASSSLSSSGRANEQYF
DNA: TGTGCCAGCAGCTCCCTATCCTCTAGCGGGAGGGCCAACGAGCAGTACTTC

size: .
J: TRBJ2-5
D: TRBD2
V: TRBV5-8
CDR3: CASSLGLAGVQETQYF
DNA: TGTGCCAGCAGTTTAGGACTAGCGGGAGTACAAGAGACCCAGTACTTC

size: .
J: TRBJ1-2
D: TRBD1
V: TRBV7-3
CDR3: CASSTDRGTGYGYTF
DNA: TGTGCCAGCAGCACGGACAGGGGAACGGGTTATGGCTACACCTTC

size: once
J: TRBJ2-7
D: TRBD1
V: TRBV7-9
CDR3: CASSLDRGRTSEQYF
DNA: TGTGCCAGCAGCTTGGACAGGGGTCGTACGAGCGAGCAGTACTTC

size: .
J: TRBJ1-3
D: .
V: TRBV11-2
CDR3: CASSQRTDTSGNTIYF
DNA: TGTGCCAGCAGCCAAAGAACTGACACCTCTGGAAACACCATATATTTT

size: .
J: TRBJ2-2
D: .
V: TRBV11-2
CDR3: CASSFLLAITGELFF
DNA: TGTGCCAGCAGCTTTTTATTAGCAATCACCGGGGAGCTGTTTTTT

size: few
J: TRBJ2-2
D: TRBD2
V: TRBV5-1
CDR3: CASSIWGSGENTGELFF
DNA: TGCGCCAGCAGTATTTGGGGTAGCGGGGAAAACACCGGGGAGCTGTTTTTT

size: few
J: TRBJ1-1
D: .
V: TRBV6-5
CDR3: CASSYFTGMVEAFF
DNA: TGTGCCAGCAGTTATTTCACAGGGATGGTTGAAGCTTTCTTT

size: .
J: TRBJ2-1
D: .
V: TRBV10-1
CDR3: CASSEGKYNEQFF
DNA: TGCGCCAGCAGTGAGGGGAAGTACAATGAGCAGTTCTTC

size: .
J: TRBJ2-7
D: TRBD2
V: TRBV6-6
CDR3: CASRAGTSVSYEQYF
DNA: TGTGCCAGCAGGGCCGGGACTAGCGTCTCCTACGAGCAGTACTTC

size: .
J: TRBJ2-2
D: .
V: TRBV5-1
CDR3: CASSLGRTGELFF
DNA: TGCGCCAGCAGCTTGGGTCGGACCGGGGAGCTGTTTTTT

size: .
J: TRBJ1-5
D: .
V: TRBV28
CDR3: CASRRGDTRGQPQHF
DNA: TGTGCCAGCAGGCGCGGGGACACCCGAGGGCAGCCCCAGCATTTT

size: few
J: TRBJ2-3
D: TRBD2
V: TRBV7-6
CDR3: CASSLGAGGSTDTQYF
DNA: TGTGCCAGCAGCTTAGGGGCCGGGGGGAGCACAGATACGCAGTATTTT

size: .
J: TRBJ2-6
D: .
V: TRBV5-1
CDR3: CASSLDRVGANVLTF
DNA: TGCGCCAGCAGCTTGGACAGGGTTGGGGCCAACGTCCTGACTTTC

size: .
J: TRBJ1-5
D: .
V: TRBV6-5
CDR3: CASSWGNKANQPQHF
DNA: TGTGCCAGCAGTTGGGGGAACAAGGCGAATCAGCCCCAGCATTTT

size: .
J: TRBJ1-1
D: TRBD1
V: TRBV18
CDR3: CASSPVSTGVEAFF
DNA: TGTGCCAGCTCACCAGTATCCACAGGGGTTGAAGCTTTCTTT

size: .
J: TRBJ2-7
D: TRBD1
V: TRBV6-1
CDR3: CASSEILTGVPWEQYF
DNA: TGTGCCAGCAGTGAAATTTTGACAGGGGTCCCATGGGAGCAGTACTTC

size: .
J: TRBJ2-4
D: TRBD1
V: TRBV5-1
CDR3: CASSPQGEGNIQYF
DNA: TGCGCCAGCAGCCCCCAGGGGGAAGGAAACATTCAGTACTTC

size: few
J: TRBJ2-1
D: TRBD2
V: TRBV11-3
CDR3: CASGTRVRGVKYNEQFF
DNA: TGTGCCAGCGGAACTAGGGTCCGGGGGGTAAAATACAATGAGCAGTTCTTC

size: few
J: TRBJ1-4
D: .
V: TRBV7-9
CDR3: CASSLERPTTNEKLFF
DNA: TGTGCCAGCAGCTTAGAGAGACCGACGACTAATGAAAAACTGTTTTTT

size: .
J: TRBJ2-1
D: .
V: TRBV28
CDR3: CASSFRSGLPYNEQFF
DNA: TGTGCCAGCAGTTTTAGATCGGGACTCCCCTACAATGAGCAGTTCTTC

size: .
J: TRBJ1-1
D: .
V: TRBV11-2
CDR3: CASSLVGFRMGSTEAFF
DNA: TGTGCCAGCAGCTTAGTGGGGTTTAGGATGGGGAGCACTGAAGCTTTCTTT

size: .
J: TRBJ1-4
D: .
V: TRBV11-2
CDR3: CASSFSGDNEKLFF
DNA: TGTGCCAGCAGCTTCAGCGGGGATAATGAAAAACTGTTTTTT

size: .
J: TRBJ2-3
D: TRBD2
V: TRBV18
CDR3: CASSPLLLAGGTSTDTQYF
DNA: TGTGCCAGCTCACCTCTCCTCCTAGCGGGAGGCACTAGCACAGATACGCAGTATTTT

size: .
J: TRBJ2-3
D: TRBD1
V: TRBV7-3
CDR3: CASSPTGAGGTDTQYF
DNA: TGTGCCAGCAGCCCTACAGGGGCTGGAGGCACAGATACGCAGTATTTT

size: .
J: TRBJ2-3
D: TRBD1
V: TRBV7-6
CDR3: CASSPNRDRGLYPFTDTQYF
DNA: TGTGCCAGCAGCCCAAACCGGGACAGGGGGCTTTATCCCTTCACAGATACGCAGTATTTT

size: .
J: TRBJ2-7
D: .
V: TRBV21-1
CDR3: CASSKVNPDGPKEQYF
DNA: TGTGCCAGCAGCAAAGTGAACCCGGACGGGCCGAAGGAGCAGTACTTC

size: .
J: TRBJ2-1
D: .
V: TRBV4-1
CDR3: CASSQDGRGFYNEQFF
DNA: TGCGCCAGCAGCCAAGACGGGAGAGGATTTTACAATGAGCAGTTCTTC

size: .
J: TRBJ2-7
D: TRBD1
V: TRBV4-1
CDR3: CASSQEYRGYPYEQYF
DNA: TGCGCCAGCAGCCAAGAATACAGGGGCTATCCCTACGAGCAGTACTTC

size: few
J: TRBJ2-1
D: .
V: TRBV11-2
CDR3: CASSSHGGKANEQFF
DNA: TGTGCCAGCAGCTCCCACGGGGGCAAAGCCAATGAGCAGTTCTTC

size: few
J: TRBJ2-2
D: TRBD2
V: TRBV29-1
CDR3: CSVVWRASGSKDTGELFF
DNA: TGCAGCGTTGTATGGCGGGCTAGCGGGAGTAAGGACACCGGGGAGCTGTTTTTT